The entry that follows covers one T cell receptor (beta chain) sequence. Its cognate antigen is unknown. This CDR3 spans 13 amino acids. The germline CDR1 and CDR2 sequences are MDHEN and SYDVKM. Deletions cut 8 bases from V and 7 bases from J, with 17 bases between. Donors consisted of healthy bone marrow donors. The data originate from a study of cytomegalovirus exposure and HLA in healthy donors. Study-wide results and limits: TCR beta sequences reportedly predicted the HLA-A and HLA-B alleles of most subjects accurately.

It was with 60 Vbeta and 13 Jbeta primers that the PCR ran. This table comes from immunoSEQ multiplex PCR, and its TCRdb copy is limited to in-frame clones, with some not included. The profile shows about 130,000 clones, roughly four fifths of them singletons. The sequenced sample was PBMCs. The chain uses TRBV28 and TRBJ1-1, with unresolved D. The sequence came from a male donor in good health and CMV-seropositive. The CDR3 here is CASVEATSGEAFF. The CDR3 DNA reads TGTGCCAGCGTTGAAGCCACCTCGGGTGAAGCTTTCTTT.